One TCR beta chain is described in this entry. This specimen belongs to a study of blood T cells in healthy people across ages. The V gene's germline CDR1 is MNHEY and CDR2 SMNVEV (reference sequence). CDR3 length equals 14 residues. Through a sample-barcoded 5' primer and a J-beta primer mix, a second PCR was run for roughly 7 to 11 cycles. Unique molecular identifiers of 12 random nucleotides labeled each cDNA. Each CDR3 protein gets one entry after TCRdb re-called the 5' RACE reads with MiXCR. This table holds approximately 940,000 distinct CDR3 sequences, about 48% found once. Donors ranged from roughly 6 to 90 years old and were healthy Caucasians in Russia. Each sample provided at least 6 micrograms of extracted total RNA.

The TCR was taken from a man aged 30 to 39 in good health. Sequencing used blood. The genes are TRBV27 and TRBJ2-5, with TRBD2 as a possible D gene (5 bases). The J call may be incorrect, as the DNA end agrees better with TRBJ2-7. The CDR3 DNA sequence: TGTGCCAGCAGTTACGAGGGCAACTACTACGAGCAGTACTTC. Residues: CASSYEGNYYEQYF.